The 23 T cell receptor beta chains below all came from one sample that was sequenced in a study of regulatory T cells in long-lasting Graves disease. Time point of the sample: newly diagnosed GD, antithyroid drugs for less than 3 months. RNA from PBMCs was the source of the TCR library. TCR beta libraries were built with iRepertoire HTBI primers and Arm-PCR of CDR3 regions. A single record per CDR3 protein comes from TCRdb applying MiXCR to the multiplex PCR reads. The data hold a few hundred thousand distinct CDR3 sequences, with 15% to 20% observed a single time. These same data were also listed under a study on T cells in Graves' hyperthyroidism and ophthalmopathy.

The sequencing here drew on peripheral blood mononuclear cells (PBMCs), taken at new diagnosis, from a patient treated with antithyroid drugs. The receptors originated from a woman aged 30 to 39 with Graves disease.

Concerning this clonotype: Compared with germline, one end of the junction differs, possibly owing to a read error. The rearrangement joins TRBV25-1 to TRBJ1-6; 9 bases are a match to TRBD1. CDR1 is MGHDK, CDR2 SYGVNS, per germline. This CDR3 has 15 residues. The CDR3 spells CASGEYGTGYSPLHF. As DNA, the CDR3 is TGTGCCAGCGGTGAATACGGGACAGGGTATTCACCCCTCCACTTT.

This clonotype was detected many times. The CDR3 DNA reads TGTGCCAGCAGCCGCGGGGGCCCTCAAGAGACCCAGTACTTC. Translated, it gives CASSRGGPQETQYF. V and J are TRBV7-2 and TRBJ2-5; tentative D call: TRBD2 (7 bases). Trimming stripped 5 bases from V and 2 bases from J, with 12 bases between. This CDR3 contains 14 residues. Per germline, CDR1 SGHTA and CDR2 FQGNSA.

This clonotype was detected ten times or more. The V and J genes are TRBV7-2 and TRBJ1-2; a possible D gene is TRBD1 (5 bases). CDR1 is SGHTA and CDR2 is FQGNSA in the germline V gene. This CDR3 comprises 14 residues. V was pared by 0 bases and J by 4 bases, with 9 bases between. The CDR3 coding sequence is TGTGCCAGCAGCTTAGCGGGACGGACCTATGGCTACACCTTC. Translating gives CASSLAGRTYGYTF.

This clonotype was detected many times. The V and J genes are TRBV27 and TRBJ1-2; D unresolved. V lost 3 bases, J lost 5 bases, and 19 bases lay in between. The CDR3 runs 16 residues. Germline CDR1 MNHEY, CDR2 SMNVEV (reference sequence). CDR3 nucleotide sequence: TGTGCCAGCAGTTTGGGTCCCCGGATGACCTTTTATGGCTACACCTTC. It is translated as CASSLGPRMTFYGYTF.

V gene TRBV7-2 combines with J gene TRBJ2-7; D uncertain. Germline CDR1 reads SGHTA; CDR2 reads FQGNSA. V lost 9 bases to trimming and J lost 0 bases, with 15 bases between them. The CDR3 sequence is 14 residues long. This CDR3 is CASSLSSASYEQYF. The CDR3 nucleotides read TGTGCCAGTAGTCTCAGCTCAGCCTCCTACGAGCAGTACTTC.

Turning to this clonotype: A much larger clone is a single base away; this may be a read error. The chain couples TRBV20-1 to TRBJ2-7; D is perhaps TRBD1 (6 bases). The CDR3 has 12 residues. The V end lost 7 bases, the J end lost 7 bases, and 17 bases lay between the germline ends. Germline V CDR1 and CDR2: DFQATT, SNEGSKA (reference sequence). The CDR3 loop reads CSGAIGGDEQYF. The CDR3 bases are TGCAGTGGCGCAATAGGGGGTGATGAGCAGTACTTC.

This clonotype came up many times. The chain couples TRBV13 to TRBJ2-1; no definite D call. The CDR3 runs to 12 residues. The germline CDR1 and CDR2 sequences are PRHDT and FYEKMQ (reference sequence). With 4 bases removed from V and 7 bases from J, the gap between germline ends came to 8 bases. CDR3 sequence: CASSWGWNEQFF. In DNA form, the CDR3 reads TGTGCCAGCAGCTGGGGATGGAATGAGCAGTTCTTC.

This clonotype has at least ten counts. The chain has TRBV18 and TRBJ1-1; D gene ambiguous. Germline V CDR1 and CDR2: KGHSH, LQKENI. The CDR3 is 13 amino acids. V gave up 4 bases and J gave up 5 bases, with 11 bases separating them. The CDR3 reads CASSRVAGTEAFF. The CDR3 region has the DNA TGTGCCAGCTCACGAGTGGCAGGTACTGAAGCTTTCTTT.

For this clonotype: A read error may explain this, as a much larger clone is one base away. The chain links TRBV20-1 to TRBJ1-3; D not certain. The CDR3 is made up of 16 amino acids. Germline V lookup: CDR1 DFQATT, CDR2 SNEGSKA (reference sequence). The CDR3 loop is CSAPEDRADSGSTIYF. CDR3 DNA: TGCAGTGCCCCCGAAGACCGGGCTGACTCTGGAAGCACCATATATTTT.

This clonotype was seen repeatedly, ten times or more. The DNA of the CDR3 is TGTGCCAGCAGCCGCAGGGACACCTCCATGGGGACTGAAGCTTTCTTT. Amino acid sequence: CASSRRDTSMGTEAFF. The chain is built from TRBV2 and TRBJ1-1, with a tentative D call TRBD1 (6 bases). The V end was cut by 6 bases, the J end by 5 bases, with 22 bases between. Germline values: CDR1 SNHLY, CDR2 FYNNEI. The CDR3 is 16 residues long.

This clonotype was picked up many times. This chain uses TRBV20-1 with TRBJ1-1, with D maybe TRBD1 (5 bases). The germline V gene encodes CDR1 DFQATT and CDR2 SNEGSKA (reference sequence). The CDR3 sequence is 14 residues long. Trimming shortened V by 1 base and J by 5 bases, and 14 bases separated the two germline ends. In DNA, the CDR3 is TGCAGTGCTAGAGGAGGCGGGACGGGGACTGAAGCTTTCTTT. It specifies CSARGGGTGTEAFF.

This clonotype was detected ten times or more. The CDR3 is CSAGHYTDTQYF. The CDR3 nucleotides read TGCAGTGCCGGACATTACACAGATACGCAGTATTTT. The rearrangement uses TRBV20-1 and TRBJ2-3; a possible D gene is TRBD1 (5 bases). Germline V gene sequence: CDR1 DFQATT, CDR2 SNEGSKA (reference sequence). Trimming removed 6 bases from V and 2 bases from J, with 9 bases in between. CDR3 length: 12 amino acids.

This clonotype was counted at least ten times. This sequence joins TRBV12-3 or TRBV12-4 and TRBJ2-6; no firm D call. Trimming cost V 4 bases and J 0 bases, with 7 bases left between them. This CDR3 region has 15 residues. CDR3 nucleotides: TGTGCCAGCAGTTCCTCAGACTCTGGGGCCAACGTCCTGACTTTC. Amino acid sequence: CASSSSDSGANVLTF.

This clonotype came up many times. This chain connects TRBV12-3 or TRBV12-4 to TRBJ2-6; 7 bases line up with TRBD1. Losses at the gene ends were 4 bases for V and 3 bases for J; bases not matched to a gene: 3. The CDR3 extends over 15 amino acids. CDR3 loop: CASSSTGDGANVLTF. CDR3 coding DNA: TGTGCCAGCAGTTCTACAGGGGATGGGGCCAACGTCCTGACTTTC.

Ten or more counts support this clonotype. CDR3 DNA: TGTGCCAGCAGTTTAATGTTCCCAGGGCTCCATTCACCCCTCCACTTT. Translating it yields CASSLMFPGLHSPLHF. J is TRBJ1-6 and V is TRBV27; maybe TRBD1 (5 bases). This CDR3 comprises 16 residues. V shed 2 bases and J shed 8 bases, with 16 bases lying between them. Germline lookup yields CDR1 MNHEY and CDR2 SMNVEV (reference sequence).

This clonotype was counted at least ten times. The chain links TRBV12-3 or TRBV12-4 to TRBJ2-2, with TRBD2 identical over 13 bases. The CDR3 consists of 21 residues. Losses at the gene ends were 5 bases for V and 7 bases for J; bases not matched to a gene: 22. CDR3 DNA sequence: TGTGCCAGCAGTCGACGAAATACCGGGACTAGCGGGGCATCGTTCGGCGGGGAGCTGTTTTTT. It encodes CASSRRNTGTSGASFGGELFF.

The J gene is TRBJ2-3, the V gene TRBV7-8, with 10 bases lining up with TRBD1. After removal of 4 bases from V and 3 bases from J, the junction contained 4 bases not matched to a gene. The CDR3 loop spans 15 amino acids. Per the germline V gene, CDR1 is SGHVS and CDR2 is FQNEAQ. The CDR3 nucleotides read TGTGCCAGCAGCTACGACAGGGGGCTAACAGATACGCAGTATTTT. Its protein is CASSYDRGLTDTQYF.

The table lists this clonotype with many counts. CDR3 DNA sequence: TGTGCCATCAGTGCTAGCGGGGAGACAGATACGCAGTATTTT. Translating it yields CAISASGETDTQYF. This sequence joins TRBV10-3 and TRBJ2-3, with 9 bases that match TRBD2. The CDR3 sequence is 14 residues long. V lost 4 bases and J lost 3; bases outside the gene matches: 2. Germline V gives CDR1 ENHRY, CDR2 SYGVKD.

This clonotype was counted a single time. At one boundary the junction diverges from the germline segment, which might be a read error. The chain joins TRBV15 to TRBJ1-2; 8 positions agree with TRBD1. This CDR3 region has 13 residues. Germline lookup yields CDR1 LNHNV and CDR2 YYDKDF (reference sequence). This CDR3 is CATSRQGAHGHTF. The CDR3 region has the DNA TGTGCCACCAGCAGGCAGGGGGCTCATGGCCACACCTTC.

This clonotype came up a few times. V usage is TRBV7-2 and J usage is TRBJ2-1, with 8 bases that match TRBD2. The V and J ends lost 7 bases and 6 bases, in that order; junction bases with no gene match: 8. CDR3 length equals 14 residues. Germline CDR1 is SGHTA and CDR2 is FQGNSA. CDR3 sequence (DNA): TGTGCCAGCACCCGGGGGGGGGGCTTCAATGAGCAGTTCTTC. It yields the protein CASTRGGGFNEQFF.

J is TRBJ1-1 and V is TRBV5-1; D is unresolved. CDR1 is SGHRS, CDR2 YFSETQ, per germline. Deletions cut 4 bases from V and 6 bases from J, with 10 bases between. This CDR3 spans 12 amino acids. CDR3 DNA: TGCGCCAGCAGCAGCGGTAACCCTGAAGCTTTCTTT. Translated: CASSSGNPEAFF.

This clonotype was recorded at least ten times. The J gene is TRBJ1-1, the V gene TRBV6-5; D is unresolved. The V end lost 4 bases, the J end lost 6 bases, and 9 bases lay between the germline ends. The CDR3 is made up of 12 amino acids. Germline V gene data show CDR1 as MNHEY and CDR2 as SVGAGI. The CDR3, as DNA: TGTGCCAGCAGTTCCTTCGGGGCTGAAGCTTTCTTT. Translating it yields CASSSFGAEAFF.

The V and J genes are TRBV6-1 and TRBJ2-7; D gene uncertain. Looked up from germline, CDR1 is MNHNS and CDR2 is SASEGT. The CDR3 loop spans 16 amino acids. The V gene lost 3 bases and the J gene lost 0 bases, with 15 bases spanning the gap. CDR3 sequence reads: CASSEVGRRSSYEQYF. Written as DNA, the CDR3 is TGTGCCAGCAGTGAGGTTGGGCGGAGAAGCTCCTACGAGCAGTACTTC.